This TCR beta chain was sequenced for a study of Ad26.COV2.S vaccination and SARS-CoV-2 variants (dated by TCRdb to 2020 to 2022). With regard to the full study: Donors in the vaccine arm were drawn from COV1001, a multicentre, randomized, double-blind, placebo-controlled phase I-IIa trial testing Ad26.COV2.S in healthy adults. Ad26.COV2.S was administered intramuscularly at a dose of 5x10^10 or 1x10^11 viral particles, either as one shot or as two shots given 56 days apart. Investigators did not know the trial group allocation while performing experiments and assessing outcomes. Trial participants were randomized into five groups of five: low-dose or high-dose Ad26.COV2.S given once or twice, or placebo on both occasions. TCRbeta repertoire sequencing served as the tool for gauging how specific and how broad the SARS-CoV-2-reactive T cell receptors were following Ad26.COV2.S vaccination. The TCR-sequenced set comprised approximately 30 samples: around 20 Ad26.COV2.S vaccine recipients, 5 placebo recipients and 8 SARS-CoV-2 convalescent individuals. Study-wide conclusions, independent of this receptor: After vaccination, substantial breadth of spike-specific CD8+ and CD4+ T cell responses was reported. The study was not powered for comparison of responses between vaccine doses or regimens. Higher spike-specific TCR breadth was observed in Ad26.COV2.S recipients than in placebo recipients (P = 0.0014). It was noted by the authors that total T cell responses may have been underestimated by the TCR breadth and depth analyses. Comparable non-spike TCR breadth was observed between vaccine and placebo recipients, consistent with only spike being contained in the vaccine.

A note on this clone: Its target antigen remains unknown. No qualities accompany the bases; no much larger clone lies one base away. Other DNA sequences in the sample encode the same CDR3.

TCRbeta CDR3 regions were sequenced with the immunoSEQ Assay. After extraction, genomic DNA underwent amplification by bias-controlled multiplex PCR, followed by high-throughput sequencing. The published analysis was carried out like this. Collapsing and filtering of sequences were performed to quantify the absolute abundance of each unique TCRbeta CDR3 region. T cell fraction was estimated by normalization of TCRbeta template counts to usable DNA, with usable DNA being measured through amplification of reference genes present in all nucleated cells. Repertoire TCRs were annotated as SARS-CoV-2-specific by exact matching of V gene, CDR3 amino acid sequence and J gene to a known reactive TCR set. The reference SARS-CoV-2 TCR set came from MIRA and was filtered for enrichment in COVID-19-positive ImmuneCODE repertoires, removing public or cross-reactive TCRs. Based on the MIRA antigens, annotated TCRs were further analysed at the level of specific ORF or position within ORF. Depth was the summed frequency of annotated unique rearrangements, while breadth was defined as annotated unique rearrangements over total unique productive rearrangements. Two-sided Wilcoxon rank-sum tests were used to compare TCR breadth between groups. Here the immuneACCESS table is served through TCRdb, limited to in-frame sequences with V and J called. Missing clones are a known gap in these copies; in checked studies unresolved V genes cover under half, and the rest lacks a known reason. For V, J and clone size, that table is used; D and trimming come from the DNA. The sample profile shows roughly 350,000 clones; 85% to 90% of them were found once. The leading ten clones occupy 5% of the sample.

In the paper's terms, the treatment or condition label means: 15 to 20 received Ad26.COV2.S at low or high dose, single or two shots; 5 received placebo; per-sample allocation not given. For vaccine and placebo recipients, the sequenced repertoires came from samples collected on day 63 after the first injection. Between 29 July and 7 August 2020, Cohort 1b enrolled about 27 adults aged 18-55 years at one site in Boston, USA. Ad26.COV2.S was a replication-incompetent adenovirus type 26 vector expressing a prefusion-stabilized SARS-CoV-2 spike protein from the original Wuhan strain. For CDR1 and CDR2, the germline V gene lists SGHDT and YYEEEE. The CDR3, cysteine through phenylalanine, is 13 amino acids long. The DNA shown is the 39-base CDR3, in frame from base 1. V loses 1 base of germline sequence and J loses 2 bases, and the interval between the two ends is 6 bases.

The chain was built from TRBV5-6 and TRBJ1-1; confidence is insufficient to name the D gene. The starting material was peripheral blood, obtained in a trial of Ad26.COV2.S vaccine versus placebo. The clonotype originates from a person between 18 and 59 years old who received the Ad26.COV2.S COVID-19 vaccine or a placebo. The CDR3 region: CASSLLGNTEAFF. The DNA reads TGTGCCAGCAGCTTGTTAGGAAACACTGAAGCTTTCTTT.